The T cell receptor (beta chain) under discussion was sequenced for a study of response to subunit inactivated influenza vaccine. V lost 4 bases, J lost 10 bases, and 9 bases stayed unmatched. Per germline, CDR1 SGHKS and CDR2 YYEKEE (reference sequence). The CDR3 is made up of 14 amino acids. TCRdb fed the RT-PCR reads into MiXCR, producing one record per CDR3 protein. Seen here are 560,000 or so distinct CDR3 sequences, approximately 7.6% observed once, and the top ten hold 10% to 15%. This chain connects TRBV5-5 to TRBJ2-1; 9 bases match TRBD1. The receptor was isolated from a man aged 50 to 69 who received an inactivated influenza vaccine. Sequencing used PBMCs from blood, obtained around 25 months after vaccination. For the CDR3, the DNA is TGTGCCAGCAGCGTGGGACAGGGTGGGCGAGAGCAGTTCTTC. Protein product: CASSVGQGGREQFF. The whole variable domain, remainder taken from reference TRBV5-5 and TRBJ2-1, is DAGVTQSPTHLIKTRGQQVTLRCSPISGHKSVSWYQQVLGQGPQFIFQYYEKEERGRGNFPDRFSARQFPNYSSELNVNALLLGDSALYLCASSVGQGGREQFFGPGTRLTVL.